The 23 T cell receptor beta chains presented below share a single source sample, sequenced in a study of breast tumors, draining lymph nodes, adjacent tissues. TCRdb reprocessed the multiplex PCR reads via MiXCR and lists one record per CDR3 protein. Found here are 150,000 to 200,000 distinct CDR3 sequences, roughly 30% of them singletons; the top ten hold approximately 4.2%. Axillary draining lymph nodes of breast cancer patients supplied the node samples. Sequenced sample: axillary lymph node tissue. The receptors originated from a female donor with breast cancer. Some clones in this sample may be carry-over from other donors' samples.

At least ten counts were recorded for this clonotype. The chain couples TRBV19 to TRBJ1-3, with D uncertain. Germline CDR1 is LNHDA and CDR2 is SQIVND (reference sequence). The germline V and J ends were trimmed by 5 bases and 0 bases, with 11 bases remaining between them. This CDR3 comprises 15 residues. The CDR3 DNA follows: TGTGCCAGTAGTGTTTCGGCAGGCTCTGGAAACACCATATATTTT. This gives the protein CASSVSAGSGNTIYF. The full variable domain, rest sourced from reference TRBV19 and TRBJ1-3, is DGGITQSPKYLFRKEGQNVTLSCEQNLNHDAMYWYRQDPGQGLRLIYYSQIVNDFQKGDIAEGYSVSREKKESFPLTVTSAQKNPTAFYLCASSVSAGSGNTIYFGEGSWLTVV.

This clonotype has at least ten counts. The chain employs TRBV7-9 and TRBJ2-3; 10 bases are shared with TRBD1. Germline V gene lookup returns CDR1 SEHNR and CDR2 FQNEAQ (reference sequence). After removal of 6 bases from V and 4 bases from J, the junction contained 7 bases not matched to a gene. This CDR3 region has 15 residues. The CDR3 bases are TGTGCCAGCAGTTCCCGGGACAGGGGCGCAGATACGCAGTATTTT. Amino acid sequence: CASSSRDRGADTQYF.

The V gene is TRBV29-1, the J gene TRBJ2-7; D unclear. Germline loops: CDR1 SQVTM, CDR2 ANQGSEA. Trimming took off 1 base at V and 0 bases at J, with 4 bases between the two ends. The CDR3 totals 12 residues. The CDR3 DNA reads TGCAGCGTTGAAGGGATCTCCTACGAGCAGTACTTC. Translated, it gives CSVEGISYEQYF.

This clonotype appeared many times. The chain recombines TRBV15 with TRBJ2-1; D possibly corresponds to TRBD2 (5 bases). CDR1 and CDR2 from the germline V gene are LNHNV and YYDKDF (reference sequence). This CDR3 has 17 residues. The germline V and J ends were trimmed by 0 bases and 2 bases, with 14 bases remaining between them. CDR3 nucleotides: TGTGCCACCAGCAGAGATTTTCCGGGGTCAACCTACAATGAGCAGTTCTTC. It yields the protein CATSRDFPGSTYNEQFF.

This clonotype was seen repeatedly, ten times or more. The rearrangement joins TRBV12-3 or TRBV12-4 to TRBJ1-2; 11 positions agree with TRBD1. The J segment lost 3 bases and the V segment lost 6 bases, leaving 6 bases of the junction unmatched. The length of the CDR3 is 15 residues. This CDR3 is CASSERDRGDYGYTF. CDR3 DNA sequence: TGTGCCAGCAGCGAAAGGGACAGGGGGGACTATGGCTACACCTTC.

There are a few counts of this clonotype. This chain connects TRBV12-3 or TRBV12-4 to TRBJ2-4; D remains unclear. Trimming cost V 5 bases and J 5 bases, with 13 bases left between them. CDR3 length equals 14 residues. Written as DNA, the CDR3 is TGTGCCAGCAGTCTTACAGTCTTCCAAAACATTCAGTACTTC. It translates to CASSLTVFQNIQYF.

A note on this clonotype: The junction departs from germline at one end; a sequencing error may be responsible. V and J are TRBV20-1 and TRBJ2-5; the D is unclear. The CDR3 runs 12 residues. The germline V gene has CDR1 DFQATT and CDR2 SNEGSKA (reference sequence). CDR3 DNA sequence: TGCAGTGCGACCTTTGGGCAAGAGGCCCAGTACTTC. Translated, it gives CSATFGQEAQYF.

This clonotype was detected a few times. This chain's CDR3 is CASSWGHNEQYF. In DNA form, the CDR3 reads TGTGCCAGCAGTTGGGGCCATAACGAGCAGTACTTC. The chain uses TRBV28 and TRBJ2-7; perhaps TRBD1 as D (5 bases). CDR3 length: 12 amino acids. V was clipped by 4 bases and J by 5 bases, with 9 bases between them. Germline V lookup: CDR1 MDHEN, CDR2 SYDVKM. Using reference TRBV28 and TRBJ2-7 for the parts outside the CDR3, the full variable domain is DVKVTQSSRYLVKRTGEKVFLECVQDMDHENMFWYRQDPGLGLRLIYFSYDVKMKEKGDIPEGYSVSREKKERFSLILESASTNQTSMYLCASSWGHNEQYFGPGTRLTVT.

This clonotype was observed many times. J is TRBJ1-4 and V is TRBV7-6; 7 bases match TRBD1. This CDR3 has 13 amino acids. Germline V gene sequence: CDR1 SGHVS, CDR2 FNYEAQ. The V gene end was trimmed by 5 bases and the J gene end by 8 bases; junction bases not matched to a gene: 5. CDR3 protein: CASSMDRTEKLFF. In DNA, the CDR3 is TGTGCCAGCAGCATGGACAGGACCGAAAAACTGTTTTTT.

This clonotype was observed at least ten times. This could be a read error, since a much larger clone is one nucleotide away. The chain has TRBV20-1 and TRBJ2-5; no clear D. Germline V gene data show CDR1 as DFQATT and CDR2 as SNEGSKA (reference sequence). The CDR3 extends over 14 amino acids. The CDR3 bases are TGCAGTGCTAGAAGATCCGGTCTTCAAGCGACCCAGTACTTC. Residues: CSARRSGLQATQYF.

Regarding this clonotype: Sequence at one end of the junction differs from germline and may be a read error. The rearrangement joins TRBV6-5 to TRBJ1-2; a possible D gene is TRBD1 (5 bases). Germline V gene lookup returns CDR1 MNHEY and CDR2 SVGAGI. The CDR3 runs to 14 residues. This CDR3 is CASSHSSRAYGYTF. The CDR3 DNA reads TGTGCCAGCAGTCACTCCTCCAGGGCCTATGGCTACACCTTC.

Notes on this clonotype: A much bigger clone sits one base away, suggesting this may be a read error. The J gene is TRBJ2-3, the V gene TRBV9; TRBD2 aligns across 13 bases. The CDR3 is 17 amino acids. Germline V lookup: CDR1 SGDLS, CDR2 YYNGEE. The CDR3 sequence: CASSPVGTSGNTATQYF. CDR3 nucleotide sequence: TGTGCCAGCAGCCCTGTCGGGACTAGCGGGAACACAGCTACGCAGTATTTT.

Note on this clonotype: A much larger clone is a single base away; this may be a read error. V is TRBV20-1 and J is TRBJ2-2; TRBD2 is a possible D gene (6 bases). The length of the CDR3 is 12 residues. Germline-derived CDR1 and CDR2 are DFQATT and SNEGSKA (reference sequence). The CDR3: CSAPGEARELVF. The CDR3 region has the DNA TGCAGTGCTCCGGGGGAGGCCCGGGAGCTGGTTTTT.

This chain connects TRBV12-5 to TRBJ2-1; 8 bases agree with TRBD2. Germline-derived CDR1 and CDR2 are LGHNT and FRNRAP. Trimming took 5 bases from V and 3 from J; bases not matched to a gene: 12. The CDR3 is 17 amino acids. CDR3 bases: TGTGCTAGTGGTCACTACCGGGGGGGGGCGGTCTACAATGAGCAGTTCTTC. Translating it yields CASGHYRGGAVYNEQFF.

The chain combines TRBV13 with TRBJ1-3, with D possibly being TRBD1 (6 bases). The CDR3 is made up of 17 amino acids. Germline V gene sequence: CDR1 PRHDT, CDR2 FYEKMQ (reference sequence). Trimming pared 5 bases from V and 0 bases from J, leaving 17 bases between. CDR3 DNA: TGTGCCAGCAGCGAAGAGGGGGACTTTTCCTCTGGAAACACCATATATTTT. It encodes CASSEEGDFSSGNTIYF.

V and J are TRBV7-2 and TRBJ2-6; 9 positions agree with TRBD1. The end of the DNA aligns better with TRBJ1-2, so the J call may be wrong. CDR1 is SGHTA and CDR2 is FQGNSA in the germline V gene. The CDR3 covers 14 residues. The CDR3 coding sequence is TGTGCCAGCAGGCGAAGGACAGGGGAGAATGGCTACACCTTC. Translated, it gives CASRRRTGENGYTF.

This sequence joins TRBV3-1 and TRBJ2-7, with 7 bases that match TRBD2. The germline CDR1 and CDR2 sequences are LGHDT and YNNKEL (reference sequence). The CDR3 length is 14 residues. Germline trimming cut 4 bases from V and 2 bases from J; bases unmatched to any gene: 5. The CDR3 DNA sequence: TGTGCCAGCAGCCCCCTAGCGGTCCCCTACGAGCAGTACTTC. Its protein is CASSPLAVPYEQYF.

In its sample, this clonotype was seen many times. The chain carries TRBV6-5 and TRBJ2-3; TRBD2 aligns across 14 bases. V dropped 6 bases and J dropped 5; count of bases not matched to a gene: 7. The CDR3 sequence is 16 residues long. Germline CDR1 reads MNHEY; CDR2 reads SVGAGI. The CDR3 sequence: CASRAGLAGAGDTQYF. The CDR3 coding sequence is TGTGCCAGCAGGGCGGGACTAGCGGGAGCCGGAGATACGCAGTATTTT.

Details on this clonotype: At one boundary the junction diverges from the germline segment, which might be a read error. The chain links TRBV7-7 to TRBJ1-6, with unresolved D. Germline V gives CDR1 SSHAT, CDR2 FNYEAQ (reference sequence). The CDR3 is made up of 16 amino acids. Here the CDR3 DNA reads TGTGCTAGCAGTTTAGTTTTTCGGCGGAATAAATCACCCCTCCACTTT. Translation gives CASSLVFRRNKSPLHF.

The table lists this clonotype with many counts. The CDR3 here is CASSLATSGSTDTQYF. CDR3 bases: TGCGCCAGCAGCCTTGCGACTAGCGGGAGCACAGATACGCAGTATTTT. The V call is TRBV4-1, the J call TRBJ2-3; TRBD2 aligns across 10 bases. The germline CDR1 and CDR2 sequences are MGHRA and YSYEKL. V lost 4 bases and J lost 0; bases outside the gene matches: 4. The CDR3 covers 16 residues.

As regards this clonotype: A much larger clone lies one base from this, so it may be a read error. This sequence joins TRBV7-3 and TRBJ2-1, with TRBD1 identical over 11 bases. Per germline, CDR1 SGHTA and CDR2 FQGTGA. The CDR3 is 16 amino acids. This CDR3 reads CASSPESGTGGDEQLF. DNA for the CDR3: TGTGCCAGCAGCCCAGAGTCCGGGACAGGGGGGGATGAGCAGCTCTTC.

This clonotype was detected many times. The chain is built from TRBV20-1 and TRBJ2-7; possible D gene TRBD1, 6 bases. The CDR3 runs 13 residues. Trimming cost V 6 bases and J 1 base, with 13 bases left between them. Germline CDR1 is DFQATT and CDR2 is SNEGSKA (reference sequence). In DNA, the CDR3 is TGCAGTGCAGTTACAGGGAATTCCTACGAGCAGTACTTC. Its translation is CSAVTGNSYEQYF.

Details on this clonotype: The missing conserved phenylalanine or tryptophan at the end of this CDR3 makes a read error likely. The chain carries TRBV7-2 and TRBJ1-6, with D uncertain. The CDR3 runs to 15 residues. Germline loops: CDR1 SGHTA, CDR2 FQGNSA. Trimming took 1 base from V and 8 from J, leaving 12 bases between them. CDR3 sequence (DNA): TGTGCCAGCAGCTTAGTAGTCCAGGCGGATTCACCCCTCCACTAT. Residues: CASSLVVQADSPLHY.